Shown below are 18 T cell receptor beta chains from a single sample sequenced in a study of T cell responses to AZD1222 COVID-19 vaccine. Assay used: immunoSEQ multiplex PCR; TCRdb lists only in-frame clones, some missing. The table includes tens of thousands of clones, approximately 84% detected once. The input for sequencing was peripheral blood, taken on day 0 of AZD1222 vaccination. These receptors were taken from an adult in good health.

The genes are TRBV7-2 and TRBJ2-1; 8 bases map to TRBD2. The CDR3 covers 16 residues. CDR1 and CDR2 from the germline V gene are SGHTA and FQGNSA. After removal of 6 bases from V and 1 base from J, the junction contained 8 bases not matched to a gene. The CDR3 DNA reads TGTGCCAGCAGTTCCGAGCGGGAGTGGTCCTACAATGAGCAGTTCTTC. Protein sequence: CASSSEREWSYNEQFF.

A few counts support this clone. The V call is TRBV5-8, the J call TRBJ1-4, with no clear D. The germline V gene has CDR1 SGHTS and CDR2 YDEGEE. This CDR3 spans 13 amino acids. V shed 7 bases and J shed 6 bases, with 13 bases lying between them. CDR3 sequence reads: CASRTWGDEKLFF. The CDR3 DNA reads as TGTGCCAGCCGTACGTGGGGAGATGAAAAACTGTTTTTT. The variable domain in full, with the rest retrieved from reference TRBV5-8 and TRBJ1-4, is EAGVTQSPTHLIKTRGQQATLRCSPISGHTSVYWYQQALGLGLQFLLWYDEGEERNRGNFPPRFSGRQFPNYSSELNVNALELEDSALYLCASRTWGDEKLFFGSGTQLSVL.

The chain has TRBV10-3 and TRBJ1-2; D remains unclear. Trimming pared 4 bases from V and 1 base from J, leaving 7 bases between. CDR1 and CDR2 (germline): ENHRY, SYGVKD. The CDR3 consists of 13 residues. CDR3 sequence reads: CAISGTINYGYTF. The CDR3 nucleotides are TGTGCCATCAGTGGTACAATTAACTATGGCTACACCTTC.

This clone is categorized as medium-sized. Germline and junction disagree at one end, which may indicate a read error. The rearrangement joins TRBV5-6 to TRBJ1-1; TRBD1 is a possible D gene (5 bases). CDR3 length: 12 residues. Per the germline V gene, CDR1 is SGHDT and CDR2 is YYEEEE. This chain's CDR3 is CASRLGGTEAFF. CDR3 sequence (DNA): TGTGCCAGCAGGTTGGGGGGGACTGAAGCTTTCTTT.

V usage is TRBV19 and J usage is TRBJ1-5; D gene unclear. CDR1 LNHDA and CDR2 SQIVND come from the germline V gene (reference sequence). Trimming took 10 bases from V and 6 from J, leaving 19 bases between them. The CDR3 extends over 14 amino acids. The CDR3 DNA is TGTGCCACCACGGGCCTCGGAAGGAGTCAGCCCCAGCATTTT. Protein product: CATTGLGRSQPQHF.

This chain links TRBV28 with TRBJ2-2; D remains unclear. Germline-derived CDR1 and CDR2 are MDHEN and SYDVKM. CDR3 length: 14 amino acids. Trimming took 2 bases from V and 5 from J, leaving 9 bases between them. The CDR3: CASSLATRTGELFF. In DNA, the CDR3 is TGTGCCAGCAGTTTAGCCACAAGAACCGGGGAGCTGTTTTTT.

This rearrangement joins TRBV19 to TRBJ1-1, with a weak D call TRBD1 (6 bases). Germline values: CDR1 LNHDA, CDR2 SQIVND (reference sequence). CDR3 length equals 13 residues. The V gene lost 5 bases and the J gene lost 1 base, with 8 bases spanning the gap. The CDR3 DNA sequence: TGTGCCAGTAGTCGGACAGCGAACACTGAAGCTTTCTTT. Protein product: CASSRTANTEAFF.

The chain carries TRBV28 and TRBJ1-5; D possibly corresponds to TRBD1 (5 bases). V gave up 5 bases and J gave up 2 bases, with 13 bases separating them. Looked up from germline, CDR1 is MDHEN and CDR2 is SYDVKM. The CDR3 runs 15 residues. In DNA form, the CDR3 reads TGTGCCAGCAGTCGGCATGGGGGGGGCAATCAGCCCCAGCATTTT. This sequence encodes CASSRHGGGNQPQHF.

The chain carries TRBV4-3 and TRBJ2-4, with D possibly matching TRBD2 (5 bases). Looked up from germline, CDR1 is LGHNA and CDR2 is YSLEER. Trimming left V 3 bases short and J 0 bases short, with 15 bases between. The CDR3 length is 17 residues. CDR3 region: CASSHRPGVLAKNIQYF. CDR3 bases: TGCGCCAGCAGCCACCGCCCCGGGGTACTAGCCAAAAACATTCAGTACTTC.

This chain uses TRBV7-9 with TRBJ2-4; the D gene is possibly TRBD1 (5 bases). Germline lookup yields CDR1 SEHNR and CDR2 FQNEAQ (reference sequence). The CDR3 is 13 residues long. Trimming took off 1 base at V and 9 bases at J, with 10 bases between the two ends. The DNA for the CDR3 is TGTGCCAGCAGCTTAGGACAGTTTAGCATTCAGTACTTC. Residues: CASSLGQFSIQYF.

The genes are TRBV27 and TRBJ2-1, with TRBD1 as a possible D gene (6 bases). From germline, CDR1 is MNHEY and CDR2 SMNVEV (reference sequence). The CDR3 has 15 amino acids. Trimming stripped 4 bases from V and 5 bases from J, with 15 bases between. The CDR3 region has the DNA TGTGCCAGCAGTTGGGGCTGGGGGCGAGACAATGAGCAGTTCTTC. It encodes CASSWGWGRDNEQFF.

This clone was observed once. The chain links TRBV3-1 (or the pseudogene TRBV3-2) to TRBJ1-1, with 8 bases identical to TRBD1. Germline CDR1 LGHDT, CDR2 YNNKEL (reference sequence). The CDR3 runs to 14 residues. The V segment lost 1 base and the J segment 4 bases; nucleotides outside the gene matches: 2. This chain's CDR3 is CASSQGQGTTEAFF. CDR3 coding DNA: TGTGCCAGCAGCCAAGGACAGGGGACCACTGAAGCTTTCTTT.

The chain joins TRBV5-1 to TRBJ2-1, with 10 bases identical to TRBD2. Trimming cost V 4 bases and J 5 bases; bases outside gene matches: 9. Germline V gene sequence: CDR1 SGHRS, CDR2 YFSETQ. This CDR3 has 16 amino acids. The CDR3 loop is CASSLTLAGENNEQFF. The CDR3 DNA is TGCGCCAGCAGCCTTACCCTAGCGGGAGAGAACAATGAGCAGTTCTTC.

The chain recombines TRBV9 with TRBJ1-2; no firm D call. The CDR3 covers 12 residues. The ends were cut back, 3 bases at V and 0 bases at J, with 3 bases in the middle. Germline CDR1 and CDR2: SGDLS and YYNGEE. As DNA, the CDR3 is TGTGCCAGCAGCGCGACTAACTATGGCTACACCTTC. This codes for CASSATNYGYTF.

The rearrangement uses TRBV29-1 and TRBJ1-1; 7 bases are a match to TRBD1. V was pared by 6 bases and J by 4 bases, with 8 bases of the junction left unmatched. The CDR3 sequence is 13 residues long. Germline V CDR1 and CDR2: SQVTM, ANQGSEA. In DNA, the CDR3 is TGCAGCGTCAACCCAGGGGGGAGCACTGAAGCTTTCTTT. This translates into CSVNPGGSTEAFF.

The CDR3 DNA reads TGTGCCTGGAGTGTACGACAGACGAACACTGAAGCTTTCTTT. Translating it yields CAWSVRQTNTEAFF. V gene TRBV30 combines with J gene TRBJ1-1; D possibly corresponds to TRBD1 (5 bases). V was cut by 0 bases and J by 1 base, with 9 bases left in between. This CDR3 comprises 14 residues. Germline V gene data show CDR1 as GTSNPN and CDR2 as SVGIG (reference sequence).

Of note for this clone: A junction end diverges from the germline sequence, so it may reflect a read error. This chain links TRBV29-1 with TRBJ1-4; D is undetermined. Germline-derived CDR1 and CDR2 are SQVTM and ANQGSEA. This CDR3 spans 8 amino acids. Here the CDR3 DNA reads TGCAGCGTTGATGGTCTATCTTTT. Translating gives CSVDGLSF.

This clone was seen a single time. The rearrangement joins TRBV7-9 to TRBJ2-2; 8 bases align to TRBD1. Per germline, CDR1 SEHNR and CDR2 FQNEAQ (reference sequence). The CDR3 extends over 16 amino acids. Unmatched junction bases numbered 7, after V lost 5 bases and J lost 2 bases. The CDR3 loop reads CASSTQGASNTGELFF. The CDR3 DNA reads TGTGCCAGCAGCACCCAGGGGGCGTCAAACACCGGGGAGCTGTTTTTT. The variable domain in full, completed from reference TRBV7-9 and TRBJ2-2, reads DTGVSQNPRHKITKRGQNVTFRCDPISEHNRLYWYRQTLGQGPEFLTYFQNEAQLEKSRLLSDRFSAERPKGSFSTLEIQRTEQGDSAMYLCASSTQGASNTGELFFGEGSRLTVL.